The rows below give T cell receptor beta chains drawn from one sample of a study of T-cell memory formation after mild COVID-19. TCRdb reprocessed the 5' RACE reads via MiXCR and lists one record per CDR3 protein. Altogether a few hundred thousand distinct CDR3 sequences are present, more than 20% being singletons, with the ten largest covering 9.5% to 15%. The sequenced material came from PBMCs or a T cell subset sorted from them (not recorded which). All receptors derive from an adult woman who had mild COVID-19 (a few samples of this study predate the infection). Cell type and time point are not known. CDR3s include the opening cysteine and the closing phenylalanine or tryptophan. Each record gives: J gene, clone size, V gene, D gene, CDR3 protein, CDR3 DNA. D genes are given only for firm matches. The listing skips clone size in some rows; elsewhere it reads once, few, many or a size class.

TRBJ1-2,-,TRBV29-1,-,CSVADRGYGYTF,TGCAGCGTTGCAGACAGAGGCTATGGCTACACCTTC
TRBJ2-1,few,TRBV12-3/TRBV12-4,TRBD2,CASSVPGLAPLSEQFF,TGTGCCAGCAGTGTCCCGGGACTAGCGCCTCTTAGTGAGCAGTTCTTC
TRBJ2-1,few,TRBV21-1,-,CASSDRGNEQFF,TGTGCCAGCAGCGACAGGGGGAATGAGCAGTTCTTC
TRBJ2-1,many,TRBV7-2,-,CASSSGGTHYNEQFF,TGTGCCAGCAGCTCCGGCGGGACTCACTACAATGAGCAGTTCTTC
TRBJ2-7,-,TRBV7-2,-,CASSFFGGSSSYEQYF,TGTGCCAGCAGCTTCTTCGGGGGCTCTAGCTCCTACGAGCAGTACTTC
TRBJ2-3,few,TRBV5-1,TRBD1,CASSPERDRPTDTQYF,TGCGCCAGCAGCCCGGAACGGGACAGACCCACAGATACGCAGTATTTT
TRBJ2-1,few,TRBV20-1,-,CSATRAIEQFF,TGCAGTGCTACTAGGGCCATTGAGCAGTTCTTC
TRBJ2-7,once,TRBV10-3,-,CAISESEQVHYEQYF,TGTGCCATCAGTGAGTCGGAACAAGTCCATTACGAGCAGTACTTC
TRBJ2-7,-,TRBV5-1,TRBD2,CASSSGLAGASSYEQYF,TGCGCCAGCAGCTCCGGGCTAGCGGGGGCCTCCTCCTACGAGCAGTACTTC
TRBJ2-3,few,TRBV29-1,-,CSVDMVTDTQYF,TGCAGCGTTGATATGGTCACAGATACGCAGTATTTT
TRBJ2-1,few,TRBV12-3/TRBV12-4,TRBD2,CASTEMGGNNEQFF,TGTGCCAGCACGGAGATGGGGGGGAACAATGAGCAGTTCTTC
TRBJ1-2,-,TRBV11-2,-,CASSPMGANYGYTF,TGTGCCAGCAGCCCAATGGGAGCCAACTATGGCTACACCTTC